A selection of T cell receptor beta chains follows, all from one sample in a study of cytomegalovirus exposure and HLA in healthy donors. The repertoire was sequenced with immunoSEQ multiplex PCR; TCRdb's copy has only in-frame clones and lacks some. Of about 120,000 clones in the sample, more than 75% were seen once. Material: PBMCs. The receptors here all came from a woman aged 30 to 39 in good health and CMV-seronegative. Each CDR3 is given with its conserved first and last residue. The D gene is left open where the match is weak. Expanded clones are given a class, and other clones once, few, many or no size at all.

d_gene	v_gene	j_gene	abundance	CDR3nt	CDR3aa
TRBD1	TRBV28	TRBJ1-5	once	TGTGCCAGCAGTTTCAGTGACAGGGGGCACAATCAGCCCCAGCATTTT	CASSFSDRGHNQPQHF
TRBD1	TRBV4-1	TRBJ2-1	NA	TGCGCCAGCAGCCAGGACAGGGGGCTGTGGAATGAGCAGTTCTTC	CASSQDRGLWNEQFF
NA	TRBV18	TRBJ2-7	once	TGTGCCAGCTCACCTGTCGACTATCTATCCTACGAGCAGTACTTC	CASSPVDYLSYEQYF
NA	TRBV20-1	TRBJ2-7	NA	TGCAGTGCTGAACAGGAGTACGAGCAGTACTTC	CSAEQEYEQYF
NA	TRBV9	TRBJ1-3	NA	TGTGCCAGCAGCGCGAAGACAGGCTCTGGAAACACCATATATTTT	CASSAKTGSGNTIYF
TRBD1	TRBV6-5	TRBJ1-1	NA	TGTGCCAGCAGTCCGAACAGGGGAGGCACTGAAGCTTTCTTT	CASSPNRGGTEAFF
NA	TRBV29-1	TRBJ2-3	few	TGCAGCGTTGACGGGCGGGGTATACAAGGCACAGATACGCAGTATTTT	CSVDGRGIQGTDTQYF
NA	TRBV7-9	TRBJ2-7	NA	TGTGCCAGCAGCCCTCATGCCGGGGGGCGCATCGACGAGCAGTACTTC	CASSPHAGGRIDEQYF
TRBD2	TRBV6-1	TRBJ2-7	once	TGTGCCAGCACTGGGACTAGCGGGGGGGCCTACGAGCAGTACTTC	CASTGTSGGAYEQYF
NA	TRBV30	TRBJ2-3	NA	TGTGCCTGGAAACAGCTCACCCCCACAGATACGCAGTATTTT	CAWKQLTPTDTQYF
NA	TRBV5-1	TRBJ2-2	once	TGCGCCAGCAGCTGGAGGGGGGGCCGGAACACCGGGGAGCTGTTTTTT	CASSWRGGRNTGELFF
NA	TRBV6-6	TRBJ2-5	NA	TGTGCCAGCAGTTACGAGGACGGACGTCGAGGGGAGACCCAGTACTTC	CASSYEDGRRGETQYF
TRBD2	TRBV7-4	TRBJ2-5	NA	TGTGCCAGCAGCTTAGCTAGCGGGGACCAAGAGACCCAGTACTTC	CASSLASGDQETQYF
NA	TRBV15	TRBJ2-3	NA	TGTGCCACCAGCAGAGATCACAGCAGCACAGATACGCAGTATTTT	CATSRDHSSTDTQYF
TRBD1	TRBV19	TRBJ1-5	NA	TGTGCCAGTAGTGCATACAGGGGGCTAAATAGCAATCAGCCCCAGCATTTT	CASSAYRGLNSNQPQHF
NA	TRBV14	TRBJ2-2	few	TGTGCCAGCAGCCCACTAAATCCCGGGGAGCTGTTTTTT	CASSPLNPGELFF
TRBD1	TRBV5-1	TRBJ1-2	NA	TGCGCCAGCAGCGCAAACAGGGGGAACGTAGGTGGCTACACCTTC	CASSANRGNVGGYTF
NA	TRBV10-3	TRBJ2-1	NA	TGTGCCATCAGTGAGTCCGGGGGGCGTGAGCAGTTCTTC	CAISESGGREQFF
NA	TRBV11-3	TRBJ2-7	NA	TGTGCCAGCAGCTTAGGACAGGGAGGCTACGAGCAGTACTTC	CASSLGQGGYEQYF
TRBD1	TRBV6-5	TRBJ1-2	NA	TGTGCCAGCAGGCCCGGGACAGCTCACTATGGCTACACCTTC	CASRPGTAHYGYTF
TRBD1	TRBV30	TRBJ1-1	NA	TGTGCCTGGAGTACATACTCAGGGGGATCTGAAGCTTTCTTT	CAWSTYSGGSEAFF
NA	TRBV5-1	TRBJ1-1	NA	TGCGCCAGCAGCTTGGCGGGGATGAACACTGAAGCTTTCTTT	CASSLAGMNTEAFF
TRBD1	TRBV2	TRBJ1-4	NA	TGTGCCAGTAACAGGGGTGGGGGCGAAAAACTGTTTTTT	CASNRGGGEKLFF
NA	TRBV30	TRBJ2-5	NA	TGTGCCTGGTCAGGCAGCCACTCCACCAATACGGACAGTTGGACCCAGTACTTC	CAWSGSHSTNTDSWTQYF
NA	TRBV7-2	TRBJ1-1	NA	TGTGCCAGCAGCTGGGGGCAGAGGAACACTGAAGCTTTCTTT	CASSWGQRNTEAFF